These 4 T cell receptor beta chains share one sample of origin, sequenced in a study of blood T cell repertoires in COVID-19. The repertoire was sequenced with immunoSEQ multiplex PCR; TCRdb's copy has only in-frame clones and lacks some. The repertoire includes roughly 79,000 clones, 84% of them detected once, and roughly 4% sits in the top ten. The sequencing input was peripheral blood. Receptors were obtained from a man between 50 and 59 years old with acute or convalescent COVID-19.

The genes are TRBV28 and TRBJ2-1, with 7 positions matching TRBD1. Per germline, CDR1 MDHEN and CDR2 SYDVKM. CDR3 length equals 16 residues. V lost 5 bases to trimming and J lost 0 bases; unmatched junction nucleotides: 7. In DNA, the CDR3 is TGTGCCAGCAGTACCTCCGGACAGGACTCCTACAATGAGCAGTTCTTC. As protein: CASSTSGQDSYNEQFF.

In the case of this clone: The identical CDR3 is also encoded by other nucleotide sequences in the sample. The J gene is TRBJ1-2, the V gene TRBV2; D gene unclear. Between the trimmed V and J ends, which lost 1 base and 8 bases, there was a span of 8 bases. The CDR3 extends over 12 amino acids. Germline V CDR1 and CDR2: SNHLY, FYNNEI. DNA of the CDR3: TGTGCCAGCAGTGAAGACGAGGGAGGCTACACCTTC. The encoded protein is CASSEDEGGYTF.

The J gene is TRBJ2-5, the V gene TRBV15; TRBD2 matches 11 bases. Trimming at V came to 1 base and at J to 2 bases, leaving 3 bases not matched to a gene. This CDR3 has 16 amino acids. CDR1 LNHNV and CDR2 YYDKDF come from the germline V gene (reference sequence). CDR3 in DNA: TGTGCCACCAGCAGAGGGACTAGCGGGCAACAAGAGACCCAGTACTTC. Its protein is CATSRGTSGQQETQYF.

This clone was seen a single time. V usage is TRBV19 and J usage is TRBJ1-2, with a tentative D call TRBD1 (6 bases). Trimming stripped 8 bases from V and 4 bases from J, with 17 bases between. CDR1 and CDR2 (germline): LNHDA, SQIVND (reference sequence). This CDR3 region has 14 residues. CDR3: CASGPTGIGYGYTF. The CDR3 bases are TGTGCCAGTGGACCCACAGGGATCGGCTATGGCTACACCTTC.